A single T cell receptor (beta chain) is shown here with its context. The antigen is undetermined. These data are taken from a study of cytomegalovirus exposure and HLA in healthy donors. The wider study: An earlier analysis found around 100 million unique TCR beta sequences from approximately 200 million T cells. The study, taken as a whole, reports: Most observed TCR sequences were rare, whereas some public TCRs were detected in many donors.

From germline, CDR1 is SGHTS and CDR2 YDEGEE. J was trimmed by 5 bases and V by 3 bases; bases with no gene match: 2. The CDR3 spans 15 residues. PCR amplification relied on 60 Vbeta primers (plus 13 Jbeta primers). Sequenced by immunoSEQ multiplex PCR; TCRdb stores in-frame clones only, minus some. The top ten clones hold roughly 10% of a sample with about 210,000 clones, about 85% of them seen once. The chain has TRBV5-8 and TRBJ2-2; 12 positions match TRBD1. Sequencing input: PBMCs. The origin of this receptor is a woman aged 50 to 60 in good health and CMV-seropositive. The CDR3 sequence is CASSWDRGRTGELFF. CDR3 bases: TGTGCCAGCAGCTGGGACAGGGGGCGAACCGGGGAGCTGTTTTTT. Full variable domain (rest looked up from reference TRBV5-8 and TRBJ2-2): EAGVTQSPTHLIKTRGQQATLRCSPISGHTSVYWYQQALGLGLQFLLWYDEGEERNRGNFPPRFSGRQFPNYSSELNVNALELEDSALYLCASSWDRGRTGELFFGEGSRLTVL.